The T cell receptor beta chain under discussion was sequenced for a study of shared clonotypes between healthy human individuals. Across the study: Three plates were used per donor for CD4 naive, three for CD4 memory, two for CD8 naive and one for CD8 memory.

CD45RO-negative cells were positively selected for CCR7, leaving out terminally differentiated effector memory CD45RA+ cells. Method: immunoSEQ multiplex PCR; TCRdb's copy keeps in-frame clones and lacks some. The sample lists some 740,000 clones, 80% to 95% occurring once. The CDR3 covers 19 residues. CDR1 is SGHDT, CDR2 YYEEEE, per germline. J was trimmed by 3 bases and V by 1 base; bases with no gene match: 14. The material sequenced was naive CD8+ T cells sorted from blood. This clonotype was obtained from a man aged 25-45 years in good health. V and J are TRBV5-6 and TRBJ2-3; 10 positions match TRBD2. The CDR3 nucleotides read TGTGCCAGCAGCTTGATTCTGAGTACTAGCGGGAAGTGGACAGATACGCAGTATTTT. Encoded protein: CASSLILSTSGKWTDTQYF.